These T cell receptor beta chains were read from a single sample in a study of blood T cell repertoires in COVID-19. Sequenced by immunoSEQ multiplex PCR; TCRdb stores in-frame clones only, minus some. The profile shows some 180,000 clones, 75% to 85% of them singletons. The sample comprised peripheral blood. All receptors derive from a man aged 55 to 69 with acute or convalescent COVID-19. Each CDR3 is given with its conserved first and last residue. The order of the fields is CDR3 DNA, CDR3 protein, V gene, D gene, J gene, clone size. The D gene is left open where the match is weak. A row's size may be missing; if present it is once, few, many or a size class.

TGTGCCTGGAGTAGGGGACAGGGGTTTTCAGATACGCAGTATTTT | CAWSRGQGFSDTQYF | TRBV30 | TRBD1 | TRBJ2-3 | NA
TGTGCCAGCAGCTCTCCCCAGACCTACGAGCAGTACTTC | CASSSPQTYEQYF | TRBV7-2 | NA | TRBJ2-7 | NA
TGTGCCAGCAGCTTAACCCTAGCGGGATATGAGCAGTACTTC | CASSLTLAGYEQYF | TRBV13 | TRBD2 | TRBJ2-7 | NA
TGCGCCAGCAGCCTGGGACAGGCGTTCGGGACAGATACGCAGTATTTT | CASSLGQAFGTDTQYF | TRBV5-1 | TRBD1 | TRBJ2-3 | NA
TGTGCCACAGATAGCGGGAGACCCGACTTC | CATDSGRPDF | TRBV2 | TRBD2 | TRBJ2-5 | NA
TGTGCCATCAGTGATTATCGGACTGACTCAGGCCAGCCCCAGCATTTT | CAISDYRTDSGQPQHF | TRBV10-3 | NA | TRBJ1-5 | NA
TGTGCCAGCAATCCACAGGGGGCCTCTGAAGCTTTCTTT | CASNPQGASEAFF | TRBV27 | TRBD1 | TRBJ1-1 | NA
TGCGCCAGCAGCCAAGAAACTTTCGCATTTAGCGGGGGGGCCGGGGAGCTGTTTTTT | CASSQETFAFSGGAGELFF | TRBV4-3 | TRBD2 | TRBJ2-2 | NA
TGTGCCAGCAGGCACGGGAACTATGGCTACACCTTC | CASRHGNYGYTF | TRBV2 | NA | TRBJ1-2 | NA
TGCAGCGTTAGCGGCCCGAGCTCCTACAATGAGCAGTTCTTC | CSVSGPSSYNEQFF | TRBV29-1 | NA | TRBJ2-1 | NA
TGCGCCAGCAGCTTGGCCCAGACAGGGAGGAGTCACACTGAAGCTTTCTTT | CASSLAQTGRSHTEAFF | TRBV5-1 | TRBD1 | TRBJ1-1 | NA
TGTGCCAGCAGGCGGGACAGGGGGCGATTAAACACCTTC | CASRRDRGRLNTF | TRBV2 | TRBD1 | TRBJ1-2 | NA
TGCGCCAGCAGTGAGGAATTGGGGGCCGGTGAAAAACTGTTTTTT | CASSEELGAGEKLFF | TRBV10-2 | NA | TRBJ1-4 | once
TGTGCCAGTAGTACTAGCGGGAGAGCCTCCGAGCAGTACTTC | CASSTSGRASEQYF | TRBV19 | TRBD2 | TRBJ2-7 | once
TGTGCCAGCAGCGACTACTCCTATGGCTACACCTTC | CASSDYSYGYTF | TRBV3-1/TRBV3-2 | NA | TRBJ1-2 | few
TGCGCCAGCAGCTTCCAAGCGGGAGGAGCCTACAATGAGCAGTTCTTC | CASSFQAGGAYNEQFF | TRBV5-1 | TRBD2 | TRBJ2-1 | NA
TGCGCCAGCAGCTTGGCGGGCGGGAGCTACGAGCAGTACTTC | CASSLAGGSYEQYF | TRBV5-1 | TRBD2 | TRBJ2-7 | few
TGTGCCAGCAGCGCAGCGACCGATAACTATGGCTACACCTTC | CASSAATDNYGYTF | TRBV9 | NA | TRBJ1-2 | NA
TGTGCCAGCAGAGTTCCGAGCTCTGGAAACACCATATATTTT | CASRVPSSGNTIYF | TRBV7-2 | NA | TRBJ1-3 | few
TGTGCCAGCAGTTACGGGGGACTAGCGGGGGCAGATACGCAGTATTTT | CASSYGGLAGADTQYF | TRBV6-5 | TRBD2 | TRBJ2-3 | NA
TGTGCCAGCAGTTACGAGTCAGGCAGGGAGGGTGAAGCTTTCTTT | CASSYESGREGEAFF | TRBV6-2/TRBV6-3 | NA | TRBJ1-1 | NA
TGTGCCAGCAGCTTGACAGGGGGCTCTGGAAACACCATATATTTT | CASSLTGGSGNTIYF | TRBV7-2 | TRBD1 | TRBJ1-3 | NA
TGTGCCACGGAAGAAGCGGGAAACACAGATACGCAGTATTTT | CATEEAGNTDTQYF | TRBV24-1 | TRBD2 | TRBJ2-3 | NA
TGTGCCAGCAGTTACTCACGGGGATCTGGAAACACCATATATTTT | CASSYSRGSGNTIYF | TRBV6-5 | NA | TRBJ1-3 | once
TGTGCCAGCAGTCAGGACACCTCCTATAATTCACCCCTCCACTTT | CASSQDTSYNSPLHF | TRBV6-6 | NA | TRBJ1-6 | once
TGTGCCAGCGGACAGGCTAATGAGCAGTTCTTC | CASGQANEQFF | TRBV12-3/TRBV12-4 | TRBD1 | TRBJ2-1 | NA
TGCGCCAGCAGCCAAGAGCCGGGACTAGCGGGACACAATGAGCAGTTCTTC | CASSQEPGLAGHNEQFF | TRBV4-1 | TRBD2 | TRBJ2-1 | NA
TGTGCCAGCAGTTTCACAGGGCAGCCCCAGCATTTT | CASSFTGQPQHF | TRBV6-2/TRBV6-3 | NA | TRBJ1-5 | NA